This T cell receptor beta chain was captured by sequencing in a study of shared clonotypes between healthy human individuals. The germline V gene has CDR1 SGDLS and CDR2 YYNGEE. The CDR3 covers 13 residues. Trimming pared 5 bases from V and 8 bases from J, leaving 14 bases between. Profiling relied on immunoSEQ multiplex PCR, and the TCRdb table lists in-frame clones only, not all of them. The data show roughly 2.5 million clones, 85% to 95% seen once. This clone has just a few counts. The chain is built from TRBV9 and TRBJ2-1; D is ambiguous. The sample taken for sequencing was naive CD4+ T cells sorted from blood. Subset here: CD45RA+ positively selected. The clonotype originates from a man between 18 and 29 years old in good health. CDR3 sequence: CASRGTGTHEQFF. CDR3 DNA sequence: TGTGCCAGCAGAGGTACCGGCACCCATGAGCAGTTCTTC. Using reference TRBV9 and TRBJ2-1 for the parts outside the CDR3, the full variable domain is DSGVTQTPKHLITATGQRVTLRCSPRSGDLSVYWYQQSLDQGLQFLIQYYNGEERAKGNILERFSAQQFPDLHSELNLSSLELGDSALYFCASRGTGTHEQFFGPGTRLTVL.